The present T cell receptor (beta chain) was sequenced within a study of control samples from healthy donors and cancer patients (dated by TCRdb to about 2020). Receptors were amplified or captured by the immunoSEQ multiplex PCR assay. The immuneACCESS repertoire file appears here via TCRdb, limited to in-frame rearrangements. These files lack a portion of the clones; in checked studies, under half of the deficit traces to unresolved V genes, and the cause of the others is not known. Counted in this sample were about 60,000 clones; approximately 85% of them appeared once. The top ten constitute over 4.5% of the sample. In this sample, this clone turned up a few times. Its cognate antigen has yet to be identified. The input lacks base qualities; no much larger clone sits a single base away. For CDR1 and CDR2, the germline V gene lists SGHTA and FQGNSA. Trimming at the junction amounts to 5 bases on V and 5 bases on J, and the germline ends lie 6 bases apart. The CDR3 sequence holds 12 residues, the cysteine and phenylalanine included. The only DNA kept is the CDR3, 36 bases in frame from the first base.

The rearranged chain carries TRBV7-2 and TRBJ2-2; the D gene assignment is ambiguous. This TCR came from a middle-aged man in good health. Sequencing was carried out using blood. The sequenced DNA: TGTGCCAGCAGCCGCTCAACCGGGGAGCTGTTTTTT. The encoded protein is CASSRSTGELFF.